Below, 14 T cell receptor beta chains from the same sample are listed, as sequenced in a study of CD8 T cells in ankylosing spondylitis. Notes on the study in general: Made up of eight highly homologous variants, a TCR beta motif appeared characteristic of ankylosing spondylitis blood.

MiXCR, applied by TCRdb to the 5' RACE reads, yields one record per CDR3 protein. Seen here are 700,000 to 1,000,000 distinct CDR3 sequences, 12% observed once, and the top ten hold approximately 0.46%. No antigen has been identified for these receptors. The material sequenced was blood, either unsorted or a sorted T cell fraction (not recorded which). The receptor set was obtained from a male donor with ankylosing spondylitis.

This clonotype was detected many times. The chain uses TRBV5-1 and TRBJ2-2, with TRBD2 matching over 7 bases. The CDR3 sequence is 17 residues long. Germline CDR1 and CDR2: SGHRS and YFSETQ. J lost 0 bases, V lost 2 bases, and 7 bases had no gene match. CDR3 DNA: TGCGCCAGCAGCTTCGCTCCTAGCGGAACGAACACCGGGGAGCTGTTTTTT. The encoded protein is CASSFAPSGTNTGELFF.

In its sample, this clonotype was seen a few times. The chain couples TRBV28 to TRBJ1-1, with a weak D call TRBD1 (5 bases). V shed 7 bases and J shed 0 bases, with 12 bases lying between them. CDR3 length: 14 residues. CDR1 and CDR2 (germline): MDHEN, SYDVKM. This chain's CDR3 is CASNRGVMNTEAFF. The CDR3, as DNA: TGTGCCAGCAACCGGGGGGTTATGAACACTGAAGCTTTCTTT.

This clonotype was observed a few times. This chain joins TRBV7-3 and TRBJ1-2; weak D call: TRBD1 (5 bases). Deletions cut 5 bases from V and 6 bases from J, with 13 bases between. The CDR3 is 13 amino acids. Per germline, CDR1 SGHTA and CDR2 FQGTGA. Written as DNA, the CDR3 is TGTGCCAGCAGCCGAGGTTGGGGGGATGGCTACACCTTC. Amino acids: CASSRGWGDGYTF.

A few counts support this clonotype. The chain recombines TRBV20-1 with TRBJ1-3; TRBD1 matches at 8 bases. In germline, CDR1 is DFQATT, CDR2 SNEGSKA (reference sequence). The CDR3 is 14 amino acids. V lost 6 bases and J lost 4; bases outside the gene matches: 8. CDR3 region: CSARRQGIGNTIYF. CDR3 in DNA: TGCAGTGCGAGGAGACAGGGGATAGGAAACACCATATATTTT.

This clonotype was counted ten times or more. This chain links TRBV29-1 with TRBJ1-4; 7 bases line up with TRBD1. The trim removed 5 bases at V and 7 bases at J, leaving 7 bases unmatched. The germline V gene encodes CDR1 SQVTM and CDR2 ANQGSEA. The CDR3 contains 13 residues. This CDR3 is CSVRGQRIEKLFF. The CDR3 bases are TGCAGCGTTCGGGGACAGCGAATTGAAAAACTGTTTTTT.

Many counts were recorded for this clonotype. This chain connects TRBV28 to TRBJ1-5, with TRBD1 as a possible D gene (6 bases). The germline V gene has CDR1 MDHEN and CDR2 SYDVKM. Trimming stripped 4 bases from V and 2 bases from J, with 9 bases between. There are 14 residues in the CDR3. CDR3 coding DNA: TGTGCCAGCAGTTACGCAGGGGGCAATCAGCCCCAGCATTTT. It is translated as CASSYAGGNQPQHF. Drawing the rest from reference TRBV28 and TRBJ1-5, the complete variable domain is DVKVTQSSRYLVKRTGEKVFLECVQDMDHENMFWYRQDPGLGLRLIYFSYDVKMKEKGDIPEGYSVSREKKERFSLILESASTNQTSMYLCASSYAGGNQPQHFGDGTRLSIL.

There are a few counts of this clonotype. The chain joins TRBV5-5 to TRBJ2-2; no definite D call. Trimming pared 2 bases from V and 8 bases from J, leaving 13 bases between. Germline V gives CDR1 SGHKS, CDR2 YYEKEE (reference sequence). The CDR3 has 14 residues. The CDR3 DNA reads TGTGCCAGCAGCTTCCAGCTCGGCGGTGGGGAGCTGTTTTTT. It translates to CASSFQLGGGELFF.

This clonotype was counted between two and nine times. The CDR3 sequence: CSSFPATYNEQFF. The DNA of the CDR3 is TGCAGCTCCTTTCCGGCCACCTACAATGAGCAGTTCTTC. The chain joins TRBV20-1 to TRBJ2-1, with D hard to call. CDR1 and CDR2 (germline): DFQATT, SNEGSKA (reference sequence). This CDR3 contains 13 residues.

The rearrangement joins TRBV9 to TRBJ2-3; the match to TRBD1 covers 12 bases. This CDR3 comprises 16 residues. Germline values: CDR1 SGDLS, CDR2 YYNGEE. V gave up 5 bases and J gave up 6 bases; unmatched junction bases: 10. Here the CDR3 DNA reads TGTGCCAGCAGTACCCAAAGGGACAGGGGGCGGGATACGCAGTATTTT. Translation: CASSTQRDRGRDTQYF.

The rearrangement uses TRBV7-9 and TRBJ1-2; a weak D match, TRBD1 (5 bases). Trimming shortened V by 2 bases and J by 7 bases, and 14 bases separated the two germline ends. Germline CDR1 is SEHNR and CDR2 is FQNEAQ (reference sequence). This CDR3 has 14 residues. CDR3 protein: CASSLTDGGRGYTF. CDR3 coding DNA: TGTGCCAGCAGCTTAACGGACGGGGGACGTGGCTACACCTTC.

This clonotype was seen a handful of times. CDR3 protein: CASSLEPGGRQPQHF. The DNA for the CDR3 is TGTGCCAGCAGCTTAGAGCCCGGGGGACGGCAGCCCCAGCATTTT. The rearrangement links TRBV7-2 to TRBJ1-5; D is perhaps TRBD1 (5 bases). Trimming shortened V by 1 base and J by 7 bases, and 14 bases separated the two germline ends. This CDR3 region has 15 residues. Per germline, CDR1 SGHTA and CDR2 FQGNSA.

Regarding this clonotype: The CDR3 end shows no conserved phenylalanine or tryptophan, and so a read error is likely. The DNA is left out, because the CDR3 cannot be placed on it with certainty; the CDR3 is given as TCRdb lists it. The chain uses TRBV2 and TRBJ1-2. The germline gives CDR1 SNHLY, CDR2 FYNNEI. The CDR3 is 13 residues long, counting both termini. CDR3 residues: CASSEEGGRATQL.

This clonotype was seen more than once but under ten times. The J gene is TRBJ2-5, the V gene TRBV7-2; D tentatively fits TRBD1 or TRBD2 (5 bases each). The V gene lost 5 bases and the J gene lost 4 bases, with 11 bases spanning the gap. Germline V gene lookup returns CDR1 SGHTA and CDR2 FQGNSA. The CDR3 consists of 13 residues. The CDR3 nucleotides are TGTGCCAGCAGCCGAGGGGTGGCAGAGACCCAGTACTTC. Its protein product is CASSRGVAETQYF.

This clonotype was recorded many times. CDR3: CASSQGGSVNQPQHF. The CDR3 nucleotides are TGTGCCAGCAGCCAAGGGGGTTCCGTCAATCAGCCCCAGCATTTT. The V gene is TRBV7-2, the J gene TRBJ1-5, with D possibly matching TRBD1 (6 bases). From germline, CDR1 is SGHTA and CDR2 FQGNSA. The CDR3 is 15 amino acids. The ends were cut back, 5 bases at V and 3 bases at J, with 14 bases in the middle.